The entry that follows covers one T cell receptor beta chain sequence. The sample is drawn from a study of blood T cell repertoires in COVID-19. Study-wide context: There were acute and convalescent COVID-19 samples, and they came from the United States, Italy and Spain.

This CDR3 has 17 amino acids. V dropped 1 base and J dropped 0 bases, with 12 bases sitting between them. Germline-derived CDR1 and CDR2 are LGHNA and YNFKEQ. Using immunoSEQ multiplex PCR, the repertoire was profiled, and TCRdb retains in-frame clones only, with some absent. This table has 96,000 or so clones, 88% appearing once. The receptor was derived from a woman of 80 years or more with acute or convalescent COVID-19. Specimen: peripheral blood. The chain joins TRBV4-2 to TRBJ2-2; possible D gene TRBD2, 5 bases. The CDR3 region has the DNA TGTGCCAGCAGCCAAGGCCGAGGAGGATCGAACACCGGGGAGCTGTTTTTT. Protein: CASSQGRGGSNTGELFF.